One sample yielded the 7 T cell receptor beta chains listed below, sequenced in a study of shared clonotypes between healthy human individuals. Produced via immunoSEQ multiplex PCR; TCRdb's table is partial and in-frame only. The sample carries 400,000 to 600,000 clones, 75% to 80% recorded once. The sequenced sample consisted of PBMCs. These receptors originate from a woman aged 40-49 years in good health. Some clones in this sample may be carry-over from other donors' samples.

The chain recombines TRBV18 with TRBJ1-1, with D perhaps matching TRBD1 (6 bases). Germline CDR1 KGHSH, CDR2 LQKENI. The length of the CDR3 is 14 residues. Between the trimmed V and J ends, which lost 0 bases and 3 bases, there was a span of 8 bases. CDR3 in amino acids: CASSPPGGHTEAFF. CDR3 sequence (DNA): TGTGCCAGCTCACCACCGGGGGGCCACACTGAAGCTTTCTTT.

This chain joins TRBV2 and TRBJ2-7, with TRBD2 as a possible D gene (5 bases). Germline CDR1 reads SNHLY; CDR2 reads FYNNEI. The V end lost 1 base, the J end lost 3 bases, and 16 bases lay between the germline ends. The CDR3 sequence is 16 residues long. Here the CDR3 reads CASSEGRRPAYYEQYF. The CDR3 DNA follows: TGTGCCAGCAGTGAAGGCAGGAGGCCCGCTTACTACGAGCAGTACTTC. The full variable domain, with the rest looked up from reference TRBV2 and TRBJ2-7, is EPEVTQTPSHQVTQMGQEVILRCVPISNHLYFYWYRQILGQKVEFLVSFYNNEISEKSEIFDDQFSVERPDGSNFTLKIRSTKLEDSAMYFCASSEGRRPAYYEQYFGPGTRLTVT.

The chain employs TRBV5-1 and TRBJ2-3; no reliable D call. V was pared by 0 bases and J by 6 bases, with 23 bases between. CDR3 length: 18 residues. Germline loops: CDR1 SGHRS, CDR2 YFSETQ. CDR3 nucleotide sequence: TGCGCCAGCAGCTTGGCCAGAGTAGCCCTAAGCCGAGAGGATACGCAGTATTTT. The encoded protein is CASSLARVALSREDTQYF.

V is TRBV5-5 and J is TRBJ2-2; 12 bases align to TRBD2. J gave up 9 bases and V 3 bases, and 9 bases lay outside the gene matches. CDR1 and CDR2 from the germline V gene are SGHKS and YYEKEE (reference sequence). This CDR3 has 16 residues. DNA for the CDR3: TGTGCCAGCAGCTCAGCCCGGACTAGCGGGAACAGGGAGCTGTTTTTT. It codes for CASSSARTSGNRELFF.

The chain employs TRBV19 and TRBJ2-2; unclear D gene. V lost 3 bases and J 1 base, leaving 12 bases between the germline ends. There are 16 residues in the CDR3. Germline V gene sequence: CDR1 LNHDA, CDR2 SQIVND (reference sequence). This chain's CDR3 is CASSIPELLNTGELFF. CDR3 DNA sequence: TGTGCCAGTAGTATTCCGGAGCTTTTGAACACCGGGGAGCTGTTTTTT.

The rearrangement uses TRBV4-3 and TRBJ1-3; D unresolved. Germline CDR1 LGHNA, CDR2 YSLEER. V lost 2 bases to trimming and J lost 4 bases, with 12 bases between them. This CDR3 spans 15 amino acids. DNA for the CDR3: TGCGCCAGCAGCCAACAGTGGGGTCTCGGAAACACCATATATTTT. The encoded protein is CASSQQWGLGNTIYF.

The V and J genes are TRBV28 and TRBJ2-7; D could derive from TRBD1 or TRBD2 (5 bases each). CDR1 and CDR2 (germline): MDHEN, SYDVKM. The CDR3 extends over 14 amino acids. V was clipped by 5 bases and J by 4 bases, with 15 bases between them. The CDR3, as DNA: TGTGCCAGCAGTACCGTCGGGGCGCGGTACGAGCAGTACTTC. It specifies CASSTVGARYEQYF.